This is a list of T cell receptor beta chains from one sample in a study of shared clonotypes between healthy human individuals. The method was immunoSEQ multiplex PCR; TCRdb's version includes in-frame clones alone and lacks a portion of them. The repertoire holds about 2 million clones, with over 85% as singletons. Sequenced input: naive CD8+ T cells sorted from blood. These receptor sequences come from a man aged 18 to 29 in good health. CDR3s include the opening cysteine and the closing phenylalanine or tryptophan. D genes are given only for firm matches. The size field is filled for only some rows; it gives once, few, many or a size class.

>once|-|TRBJ2-1|TRBV5-1
TGCGCCAGCAGCTTGGCCGGGGGAGGACCCTACAATGAGCAGTTCTTC
CASSLAGGGPYNEQFF
>-|-|TRBJ1-2|TRBV4-2
TGTGCCAGCAGCCTCCAAGGGCCCTATGGCTACACCTTC
CASSLQGPYGYTF
>-|-|TRBJ2-1|TRBV4-3
TGCGCCAGCAGCCAAGAGGCTATTTACAATGAGCAGTTCTTC
CASSQEAIYNEQFF
>-|-|TRBJ2-1|TRBV7-9
TGTGCCAGCAGCTTAGAACTTGGGTCCAATGAGCAGTTCTTC
CASSLELGSNEQFF
>-|-|TRBJ2-1|TRBV7-9
TGTGCCAGCAGCCCAGGGGCTAGCCCGTTCTTC
CASSPGASPFF
>once|-|TRBJ2-2|TRBV30
TGTGCCTGGAGTGTATCCGGGAACACCGGGGAGCTGTTTTTT
CAWSVSGNTGELFF
>-|TRBD2|TRBJ2-1|TRBV27
TGTGCCAGCAGATATACTAGCGGGTTCTACAATGAGCAGTTCTTC
CASRYTSGFYNEQFF
>-|-|TRBJ2-5|TRBV18
TGTGCCAGCACGCAGGTTCCCGTGGAAGAGACCCAGTACTTC
CASTQVPVEETQYF
>-|-|TRBJ1-2|TRBV12-5
TGTGCTAGTGGTACCGGGATCCACTATGGCTACACCTTC
CASGTGIHYGYTF
>once|TRBD1|TRBJ2-7|TRBV30
TGTGCCTGGAGTGAAGGACAGGGGTTCTACGAGCAGTACTTC
CAWSEGQGFYEQYF
>-|-|TRBJ1-1|TRBV6-5
TGTGCCAGCAGTTACATAGGCAACACTGAAGCTTTCTTT
CASSYIGNTEAFF
>-|-|TRBJ2-2|TRBV6-5
TGTGCCAGCAGTACTATTCTAGGGGCGGGTGGGGAGCTGTTTTTT
CASSTILGAGGELFF
>-|-|TRBJ2-6|TRBV6-5
TGTGCCAGCAAGATCGCGGGGTCTGGGGCCAACGTCCTGACTTTC
CASKIAGSGANVLTF
>-|-|TRBJ2-7|TRBV9
TGTGCCAGCAGCGTAGATGGGGGATCCTACGAGCAGTACTTC
CASSVDGGSYEQYF
>-|-|TRBJ2-3|TRBV27
-
CASSLFLSGAGDTQYF
>-|TRBD1|TRBJ2-7|TRBV28
TGTGCCAGCAGCTCCGGGACAGGGGTCGAGGGGCAGTACTTC
CASSSGTGVEGQYF
>-|-|TRBJ2-3|TRBV2
TGTGCCAGCGTACCTAGATCTAGCACAGATACGCAGTATTTT
CASVPRSSTDTQYF
>-|-|TRBJ2-7|TRBV7-9
TGTGCCAGCAGCTTCCAATTTAGCGGACCCTACGAGCAGTACTTC
CASSFQFSGPYEQYF
>-|TRBD1|TRBJ2-7|TRBV28
TGTGCCAGCAGTTTCGGGGACAGGGACTACGAGCAGTACTTC
CASSFGDRDYEQYF
>-|-|TRBJ1-2|TRBV6-1
TGTGCCAGCAGTGAATTTAGGGGAACCTCTGGCTACACCTTC
CASSEFRGTSGYTF
>-|TRBD2|TRBJ2-1|TRBV5-4
TGTGCCAGCAGCTTGGACGTGGTAGCGGGAGTAGTCAATGAGCAGTTCTTC
CASSLDVVAGVVNEQFF
>-|-|TRBJ2-3|TRBV2
TGTGCCAGCAGTTTCCTTAGCCTACTAGTGGGGGGACTAGATACGCAGTATTTT
CASSFLSLLVGGLDTQYF
>-|TRBD1|TRBJ2-7|TRBV5-6
TGTGCCAGCAGCTTGGAGGGGACAGGATACTACGAGCAGTACTTC
CASSLEGTGYYEQYF
>once|-|TRBJ1-2|TRBV10-1
TGCGCCAGCAGTGAGTCCGGATTCAACTATGGCTACACCTTC
CASSESGFNYGYTF
>-|TRBD2|TRBJ2-2|TRBV4-3
TGCGCCAGCAGCCAACTCCCTAACACGGCTGGGACTAGCGGCGGGGAGCTGTTTTTT
CASSQLPNTAGTSGGELFF
>-|-|TRBJ2-1|TRBV5-6
TGTGCCAGCAGCTTGGCACCCATTGGGAATGAGCAGTTCTTC
CASSLAPIGNEQFF